A single sample gave rise to the 28 T cell receptor beta chains below, sequenced in a study of shared clonotypes between healthy human individuals (dated by TCRdb to 2020 to 2021). Libraries were constructed by the immunoSEQ multiplex PCR assay. Imported from immuneACCESS, the table was reduced by TCRdb to in-frame sequences with V and J called. These copies leave out some clones; in studies compared against another copy, an unresolved V gene accounts for under half, and the cause of the remainder is not known. Here the sample has approximately 470,000 clones; roughly 80% occur a single time. 12% of the sample is in the top ten clones. Sequences were obtained from PBMCs. These receptors all come from a woman aged 40 to 50 in good health. Some clones in this sample may be carry-over from other donors' samples.

This clone was recorded only once. The chain carries TRBV6-1 and TRBJ1-2; weak D call: TRBD1 (5 bases). V gave up 4 bases and J gave up 10 bases, with 13 bases separating them. This CDR3 region has 12 residues. Germline CDR1 and CDR2: MNHNS and SASEGT. In DNA form, the CDR3 reads TGTGCCAGCAGTGGCAGGGTTGAGGTCTACACCTTC. Protein product: CASSGRVEVYTF.

Comments on this clone: With a far larger clone one base away, a read error is the likely cause. This chain connects TRBV29-1 to TRBJ2-2; 7 nucleotides agree with TRBD2. This CDR3 comprises 16 residues. Germline V gives CDR1 SQVTM, CDR2 ANQGSEA. With 4 bases clipped from V and 6 bases from J, the junction kept 14 bases outside the gene matches. The CDR3 sequence: CSVGAGGSLLSGELFF. DNA for the CDR3: TGCAGCGTTGGGGCTGGCGGGAGCCTCTTGTCCGGGGAGCTGTTTTTT.

Regarding this clone: An end of the junction does not agree with germline; a read error may underlie this. The chain links TRBV6-1 to TRBJ2-5; 14 nucleotides agree with TRBD2. CDR3 length: 18 residues. Per the germline V gene, CDR1 is MNHNS and CDR2 is SASEGT. CDR3 in amino acids: CASREDGTSGRYQETQYF. CDR3 DNA: TGTGCCAGCAGAGAAGACGGGACTAGCGGGAGATACCAAGAGACCCAGTACTTC.

This clone was detected only a few times. The rearrangement uses TRBV7-9 and TRBJ1-3; no reliable D call. Per the germline V gene, CDR1 is SEHNR and CDR2 is FQNEAQ (reference sequence). V lost 6 bases and J 1 base, leaving 10 bases between the germline ends. The CDR3 loop spans 14 amino acids. CDR3 sequence reads: CASRESESGNTIYF. The CDR3 DNA sequence: TGTGCCAGCAGGGAGTCGGAGTCTGGAAACACCATATATTTT.

This clone was observed at least ten times. The chain combines TRBV29-1 with TRBJ2-7, with TRBD2 matching over 11 bases. Trimming cost V 2 bases and J 3 bases; bases outside gene matches: 6. The germline V gene has CDR1 SQVTM and CDR2 ANQGSEA. The CDR3 has 15 residues. The CDR3 sequence: CSVEFGTSGHYEQYF. The CDR3 nucleotides are TGCAGCGTTGAATTTGGGACTAGCGGACACTACGAGCAGTACTTC.

The chain employs TRBV28 and TRBJ1-5; no definite D call. Germline CDR1 reads MDHEN; CDR2 reads SYDVKM. This CDR3 contains 14 residues. V was shortened by 7 bases and J by 5 bases, with 15 bases between the two germline ends. DNA for the CDR3: TGTGCCAGCAACGGGCCCAAGGGTTATCAGCCCCAGCATTTT. As protein: CASNGPKGYQPQHF.

This rearrangement joins TRBV7-6 to TRBJ1-1; D ambiguous. The length of the CDR3 is 14 residues. Germline values: CDR1 SGHVS, CDR2 FNYEAQ. Trimming pared 1 base from V and 1 base from J, leaving 7 bases between. The CDR3 coding sequence is TGTGCCAGCAGCTTAGTCGGGGAGAACACTGAAGCTTTCTTT. This encodes CASSLVGENTEAFF.

V is TRBV10-2 and J is TRBJ2-1; D is unresolved. Germline V lookup: CDR1 WSHSY, CDR2 SAAADI. V was clipped by 6 bases and J by 6 bases, with 18 bases between them. This CDR3 is 15 amino acids long. CDR3 sequence (DNA): TGCGCCAGCAGCCCTCGATTGGGTCGGGCCAATGAGCAGTTCTTC. It encodes CASSPRLGRANEQFF.

CDR3 nucleotide sequence: TGTGCCAGCACAGAAGCTTCTGGAAACACCATATATTTT. It codes for CASTEASGNTIYF. This sequence joins TRBV28 and TRBJ1-3, with no clear D. The CDR3 extends over 13 amino acids. Germline CDR1 and CDR2: MDHEN and SYDVKM. The ends were cut back, 7 bases at V and 1 base at J, with 8 bases in the middle. Based on the CDR3 plus reference TRBV28 and TRBJ1-3, the full variable domain is DVKVTQSSRYLVKRTGEKVFLECVQDMDHENMFWYRQDPGLGLRLIYFSYDVKMKEKGDIPEGYSVSREKKERFSLILESASTNQTSMYLCASTEASGNTIYFGEGSWLTVV.

The chain has TRBV29-1 and TRBJ2-7; tentatively, D is TRBD2 (5 bases). V was trimmed by 2 bases and J by 6 bases, leaving 14 bases between them. The CDR3 has 13 residues. Germline assignment: CDR1 SQVTM and CDR2 ANQGSEA. CDR3 in amino acids: CSVEISTAGEQYF. In nucleotides, the CDR3 is TGCAGCGTTGAAATTTCGACCGCGGGCGAGCAGTACTTC.

The chain carries TRBV6-5 and TRBJ2-7; 9 nucleotides align to TRBD2. Trimming took 2 bases from V and 2 from J; bases not matched to a gene: 4. From germline, CDR1 is MNHEY and CDR2 SVGAGI. The CDR3 sequence is 15 residues long. DNA of the CDR3: TGTGCCAGCAGTTACGAGACTAGCGGCGCCTACGAGCAGTACTTC. It is translated as CASSYETSGAYEQYF.

The chain combines TRBV4-3 with TRBJ1-6, with unresolved D. V lost 5 bases and J 9 bases, leaving 14 bases between the germline ends. Germline loops: CDR1 LGHNA, CDR2 YSLEER. The CDR3 loop spans 14 amino acids. The CDR3: CASSGNELGSPLHF. In nucleotides, the CDR3 is TGCGCCAGCAGCGGAAACGAGCTAGGTTCACCCCTCCACTTT.

The genes are TRBV27 and TRBJ1-1, with D hard to call. The CDR3 is 16 residues long. V lost 1 base and J lost 1, with 13 bases in between. Germline values: CDR1 MNHEY, CDR2 SMNVEV (reference sequence). CDR3 region: CASSLYALDGNTEAFF. The DNA of the CDR3 is TGTGCCAGCAGTTTATACGCCCTGGACGGGAACACTGAAGCTTTCTTT.

CDR3 nucleotide sequence: TGCGCCAGCAGCTTGCTTGCTAGCGGGAAAGATGAGCAGTTCTTC. Protein product: CASSLLASGKDEQFF. The V and J genes are TRBV5-1 and TRBJ2-1, with TRBD2 identical over 9 bases. After removal of 1 base from V and 8 bases from J, the junction contained 7 bases not matched to a gene. The CDR3 covers 15 residues. CDR1 is SGHRS and CDR2 is YFSETQ in the germline V gene.

Notes on this clone: The junction and the germline gene differ at one end; a read error may be behind it. The identical CDR3 is also encoded by other nucleotide sequences in the sample. This rearrangement joins TRBV18 to TRBJ2-5, with D possibly matching TRBD1 (6 bases). This CDR3 spans 13 amino acids. The germline V gene has CDR1 KGHSH and CDR2 LQKENI. The CDR3 region is CASSPGASETQYF. The CDR3 DNA reads as TGCGCCAGCTCACCAGGGGCTTCAGAGACCCAGTACTTC.

CDR3 sequence: CATSRDLGSSYNEQFF. The DNA of the CDR3 is TGTGCCACCAGCAGAGATCTCGGGAGCTCCTACAATGAGCAGTTCTTC. This chain joins TRBV15 and TRBJ2-1; tentatively, D is TRBD2 (6 bases). This CDR3 contains 16 residues. V lost 0 bases, J lost 0 bases, and 9 bases lay in between. Germline V gives CDR1 LNHNV, CDR2 YYDKDF (reference sequence).

The rearrangement uses TRBV7-8 and TRBJ2-6; D is ambiguous. CDR1 is SGHVS and CDR2 is FQNEAQ in the germline V gene. The CDR3 sequence is 17 residues long. Trimming took 5 bases from V and 5 from J, leaving 19 bases between them. The CDR3 is CASSEGAPQSRANVLTF. The CDR3 DNA is TGTGCCAGCAGCGAAGGAGCCCCACAAAGTCGGGCCAACGTCCTGACTTTC.

With regard to this clone: The junction differs from germline at one of its ends, possibly a read error. The rearrangement joins TRBV7-9 to TRBJ2-5; 10 bases map to TRBD1. In germline, CDR1 is SEHNR, CDR2 FQNEAQ (reference sequence). The CDR3 is 14 amino acids. CDR3 in amino acids: CAISRGQGWETQYF. Here the CDR3 DNA reads TGTGCCATCAGCCGGGGACAGGGGTGGGAGACCCAGTACTTC.

The V gene is TRBV29-1, the J gene TRBJ1-5, with TRBD1 matching 12 bases. V shed 0 bases, J shed 11 bases, and the junction held 5 bases outside the gene matches. This CDR3 is 14 amino acids long. The V gene's germline CDR1 is SQVTM and CDR2 ANQGSEA. The CDR3 spells CSVEEGGQGASQHF. The CDR3 nucleotides are TGCAGCGTTGAAGAAGGGGGACAGGGGGCTTCCCAGCATTTT.

The chain is built from TRBV4-1 and TRBJ2-1; 7 nucleotides line up with TRBD2. Unmatched junction bases numbered 18, after V lost 1 base and J lost 3 bases. Germline V CDR1 and CDR2: MGHRA, YSYEKL. The CDR3 is 20 residues long. CDR3 protein: CASSQASFRGDPRDYNEQFF. The CDR3 DNA is TGCGCCAGCAGCCAAGCGTCCTTCCGGGGGGACCCCAGGGACTACAATGAGCAGTTCTTC.

This rearrangement joins TRBV5-4 to TRBJ2-5; 10 bases are shared with TRBD2. Trimming at V came to 4 bases and at J to 5 bases, leaving 14 bases not matched to a gene. From germline, CDR1 is SGHNT and CDR2 YYREEE (reference sequence). This CDR3 contains 17 residues. DNA for the CDR3: TGTGCCAGCAGCGGTGGCGGCCTAGCGGGAGTCGGGGAGACCCAGTACTTC. Protein: CASSGGGLAGVGETQYF.

At least ten counts were recorded for this clone. This chain links TRBV9 with TRBJ2-3; D is unresolved. In germline, CDR1 is SGDLS, CDR2 YYNGEE. This CDR3 has 14 residues. The V end lost 0 bases, the J end lost 6 bases, and 11 bases lay between the germline ends. In nucleotides, the CDR3 is TGTGCCAGCAGCGTAGCCCTGCATAGGGATACGCAGTATTTT. Its protein is CASSVALHRDTQYF.

In nucleotides, the CDR3 is TGTGCCAGCAGTGCGTCTGCCACGGGTGGGCCCTACGAGCAGTACTTC. Encoded protein: CASSASATGGPYEQYF. This rearrangement joins TRBV6-4 to TRBJ2-7, with no clear D. The V and J ends lost 4 bases and 2 bases respectively, with 18 bases between them. The CDR3 totals 16 residues. Germline V gives CDR1 MRHNA, CDR2 SNTAGT.

The rearrangement uses TRBV7-8 and TRBJ2-5, with a tentative D call TRBD2 (6 bases). V was clipped by 6 bases and J by 5 bases, with 22 bases between them. This CDR3 is built from 16 residues. CDR1 and CDR2 (germline): SGHVS, FQNEAQ. CDR3 amino acids: CASRMGVGSGWETQYF. The CDR3 bases are TGTGCCAGCAGGATGGGGGTCGGGAGCGGGTGGGAGACCCAGTACTTC.

The CDR3 bases are TGTGCCAGCAGCTTCGGAGGGAGGGCCTACACCGGGGAGCTGTTTTTT. This encodes CASSFGGRAYTGELFF. The rearrangement joins TRBV5-4 to TRBJ2-2; 7 bases fit TRBD2. This CDR3 is built from 16 residues. Germline CDR1 is SGHNT and CDR2 is YYREEE (reference sequence). V lost 2 bases and J lost 3; bases outside the gene matches: 7.

This rearrangement joins TRBV30 to TRBJ2-1; 7 nucleotides agree with TRBD2. The ends lost 1 base at V and 8 bases at J; junction bases unmatched: 11. Looked up from germline, CDR1 is GTSNPN and CDR2 is SVGIG (reference sequence). CDR3 length: 15 residues. The CDR3 nucleotides are TGTGCCTGGAGTGACCTCTCGCGGGAGTTCTATGAGCAGTTCTTC. This codes for CAWSDLSREFYEQFF.

The chain employs TRBV2 and TRBJ2-7; TRBD1 aligns across 8 bases. The CDR3 is 12 residues long. Losses at the gene ends were 4 bases for V and 7 bases for J; bases not matched to a gene: 3. Germline assignment: CDR1 SNHLY and CDR2 FYNNEI. CDR3 nucleotide sequence: TGTGCCAGCAGTGGGGACAGGAGAGAGCAGTACTTC. Translated, it gives CASSGDRREQYF.

This chain links TRBV7-2 with TRBJ2-3, with 7 bases fitting TRBD2. Germline CDR1 and CDR2: SGHTA and FQGNSA. The V segment lost 5 bases and the J segment 5 bases; nucleotides outside the gene matches: 13. This CDR3 contains 16 residues. CDR3 in DNA: TGTGCCAGCAGCCCCCGCCCCCGCGGGAGACGAGATACGCAGTATTTT. It is translated as CASSPRPRGRRDTQYF.